The 16 T cell receptor beta chains given below trace back to one sample, sequenced in a study of OX40 agonist ivuxolimab in advanced cancers. The receptor library was made with the immunoSEQ multiplex PCR assay. TCRdb carries this immuneACCESS record with in-frame sequences only. Its versions omit some clonotypes, under half of them owing to an unresolved V gene in the studies checked, with the rest unexplained. Counted in this sample were more than 40,000 clones; just over 85% of them appeared once. In total, the top ten clones hold roughly 50% of the sample. Sequenced here: CD4+ or CD8+ T cells sorted from blood, sampled in a trial of the OX40 agonist ivuxolimab. All receptors derive from an adult with an advanced solid tumor such as melanoma, head and neck, liver or kidney cancer.

V is TRBV30 and J is TRBJ1-1; D is uncertain. The CDR3 extends over 14 amino acids. Germline CDR1 and CDR2: GTSNPN and SVGIG (reference sequence). Trimming cost V 0 bases and J 5 bases, with 13 bases left between them. The CDR3 DNA reads as TGTGCCTGGAGTGTAGAAGGGAGGAAAACTGAAGCTTTCTTT. It codes for CAWSVEGRKTEAFF.

J is TRBJ2-5 and V is TRBV4-2, with D maybe TRBD2 (6 bases). Matching the DNA end better, TRBJ2-7 makes the J call doubtful. Germline values: CDR1 LGHNA, CDR2 YNFKEQ. The CDR3 loop spans 15 amino acids. The DNA of the CDR3 is TGTGCCAGCAGCCTCCCGACTAGTCTTACCTACGAGCAGTACTTC. Translating it yields CASSLPTSLTYEQYF.

V usage is TRBV18 and J usage is TRBJ1-1; unclear D gene. This CDR3 spans 14 amino acids. Trimming pared 3 bases from V and 4 bases from J, leaving 12 bases between. Looked up from germline, CDR1 is KGHSH and CDR2 is LQKENI. This CDR3 reads CASSPTWAVTEAFF. The CDR3 DNA reads TGTGCCAGCTCACCGACTTGGGCAGTCACTGAAGCTTTCTTT.

V and J are TRBV6-5 and TRBJ2-7, with D possibly TRBD1 on 5 matching bases. This CDR3 has 14 residues. CDR1 and CDR2 from the germline V gene are MNHEY and SVGAGI. Trimming removed 0 bases at V and 4 bases at J, with 10 bases between. CDR3 protein: CASSYSKGLYEQYF. CDR3 DNA sequence: TGTGCCAGCAGTTACTCGAAGGGGTTGTACGAGCAGTACTTC.

This chain connects TRBV5-4 to TRBJ2-5, with 7 bases that match TRBD1. Matching the DNA end better, TRBJ2-7 makes the J call doubtful. Germline lookup yields CDR1 SGHNT and CDR2 YYREEE (reference sequence). The CDR3 spans 14 residues. For the CDR3, the DNA is TGTGCCAGCAGCCCTGCAGGGGGATCCTACGAGCAGTACTTC. It translates to CASSPAGGSYEQYF.

J is TRBJ2-2 and V is TRBV5-4; D unresolved. The CDR3 spans 16 residues. The germline V gene has CDR1 SGHNT and CDR2 YYREEE (reference sequence). With 0 bases removed from V and 4 bases from J, the gap between germline ends came to 13 bases. The CDR3 DNA reads as TGTGCCAGCAGCTTGGCTGGGCAGCATCTCACCGGGGAGCTGTTTTTT. This translates into CASSLAGQHLTGELFF.

This chain connects TRBV11-2 to TRBJ2-1, with 8 bases lining up with TRBD2. This CDR3 has 16 residues. The germline CDR1 and CDR2 sequences are SGHAT and FQNNGV. V was clipped by 5 bases and J by 4 bases; unmatched bases: 10. The CDR3 bases are TGTGCCAGCAGCCCATTAGTAACTAGCGGATACAATGAGCAGTTCTTC. The encoded protein is CASSPLVTSGYNEQFF.

J is TRBJ1-2 and V is TRBV7-9; D is ambiguous. CDR1 is SEHNR, CDR2 FQNEAQ, per germline (reference sequence). Trimming pared 8 bases from V and 5 bases from J, leaving 9 bases between. The CDR3 extends over 11 amino acids. CDR3 in amino acids: CASEGGYGYTF. The CDR3 DNA is TGTGCCAGCGAGGGTGGGTATGGCTACACCTTC.

This clone occurred once. The rearrangement joins TRBV6-5 to TRBJ2-7; the match to TRBD1 covers 12 bases. Germline V CDR1 and CDR2: MNHEY, SVGAGI. CDR3 length: 14 residues. J was trimmed by 6 bases and V by 2 bases; bases with no gene match: 2. The CDR3 spells CASSYGTGGIEQYF. For the CDR3, the DNA is TGTGCCAGCAGTTACGGGACAGGGGGCATCGAGCAGTACTTC.

In this sample, this clone turned up once. This chain uses TRBV6-6 with TRBJ2-7; D is unclear. CDR1 is MNHNY and CDR2 is SVGAGI in the germline V gene (reference sequence). The CDR3 has 13 residues. With 6 bases removed from V and 2 bases from J, the gap between germline ends came to 11 bases. The CDR3 sequence: CASSLTEPYEQYF. As DNA, the CDR3 is TGTGCCAGCAGCCTCACCGAACCCTACGAGCAGTACTTC.

This clone appeared a single time. The chain uses TRBV6-5 and TRBJ1-2; unclear D gene. This CDR3 is built from 11 residues. Trimming removed 4 bases from V and 2 bases from J, with 2 bases in between. CDR1 is MNHEY and CDR2 is SVGAGI in the germline V gene. The CDR3 sequence: CASSLNYGYTF. In DNA, the CDR3 is TGTGCCAGCAGTTTAAACTATGGCTACACCTTC.

The chain couples TRBV28 to TRBJ1-2, with 8 nucleotides matching TRBD1. This CDR3 has 15 residues. With 5 bases clipped from V and 4 bases from J, the junction kept 9 bases outside the gene matches. Germline V CDR1 and CDR2: MDHEN, SYDVKM. The CDR3 nucleotides are TGTGCCAGCAGTCCTGGGACAGGACCTTTCTATGGCTACACCTTC. Encoded protein: CASSPGTGPFYGYTF.

The chain links TRBV2 to TRBJ2-3; D perhaps matches TRBD2 (5 bases). This CDR3 spans 17 amino acids. V dropped 3 bases and J dropped 0 bases, with 16 bases sitting between them. In germline, CDR1 is SNHLY, CDR2 FYNNEI. Written as DNA, the CDR3 is TGTGCCAGCAGTGACCCTTTTCGGGATGGAAGCACAGATACGCAGTATTTT. It specifies CASSDPFRDGSTDTQYF.

The chain recombines TRBV6-1 with TRBJ1-4, with a possible D match to TRBD1 (5 bases). V dropped 0 bases and J dropped 10 bases, with 9 bases sitting between them. The CDR3 loop spans 13 amino acids. Germline-derived CDR1 and CDR2 are MNHNS and SASEGT. This chain's CDR3 is CASSEAGTLKLFF. The CDR3 nucleotides are TGTGCCAGCAGTGAAGCTGGGACTCTAAAACTGTTTTTT.

The CDR3 loop reads CASSPRTGGNYGYTF. In nucleotides, the CDR3 is TGCGCCAGCAGCCCTCGGACAGGTGGCAACTATGGCTACACCTTC. This chain joins TRBV4-1 and TRBJ1-2; TRBD1 aligns across 7 bases. In germline, CDR1 is MGHRA, CDR2 YSYEKL. The CDR3 sequence is 15 residues long. V was clipped by 4 bases and J by 2 bases; unmatched bases: 7.

The chain combines TRBV2 with TRBJ2-2; a weak D match, TRBD2 (6 bases). V shed 3 bases and J shed 3 bases, with 11 bases lying between them. The germline V gene has CDR1 SNHLY and CDR2 FYNNEI. The CDR3 has 15 residues. The CDR3 nucleotides read TGTGCCAGCAGTGACCCCAGGGAGGACACCGGGGAGCTGTTTTTT. Residues: CASSDPREDTGELFF.